Sequencing of this T cell receptor (beta chain) was carried out in a study of blood T cell repertoires in COVID-19. The wider study: Specimens from acute and convalescent COVID-19 originated in the United States, Italy and Spain.

This clone was observed a single time. Germline CDR1 is KGHSH and CDR2 is LQKENI. CDR3 size: 16 residues. V shed 3 bases and J 5 bases; nucleotides not matched to a gene: 8. Produced via immunoSEQ multiplex PCR; TCRdb's table is partial and in-frame only. In the table there are hundreds of thousands of clones, over 75% of which are singletons. This chain uses TRBV18 with TRBJ2-4, with 9 bases aligning to TRBD1. The clonotype originates from a woman aged 50 to 60 with active or convalescent COVID-19. Sequenced input: peripheral blood. DNA for the CDR3: TGTGCCAGCTCACCTCGACCGGGACAGGGAGAAAACATTCAGTACTTC. This encodes CASSPRPGQGENIQYF.